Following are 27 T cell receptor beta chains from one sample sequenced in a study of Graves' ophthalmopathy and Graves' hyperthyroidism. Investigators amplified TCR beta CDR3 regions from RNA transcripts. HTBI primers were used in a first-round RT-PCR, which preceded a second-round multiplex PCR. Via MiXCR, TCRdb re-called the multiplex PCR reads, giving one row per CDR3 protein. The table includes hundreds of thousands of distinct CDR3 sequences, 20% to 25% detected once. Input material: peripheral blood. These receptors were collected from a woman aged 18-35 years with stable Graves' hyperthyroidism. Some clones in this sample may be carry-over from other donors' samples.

This chain's CDR3 is CASRTRGPSYEQYF. As DNA, the CDR3 is TGTGCCAGCAGAACTCGAGGGCCCTCCTACGAGCAGTACTTC. V and J are TRBV27 and TRBJ2-7; D perhaps matches TRBD2 (5 bases). V was clipped by 6 bases and J by 0 bases, with 12 bases between them. From germline, CDR1 is MNHEY and CDR2 SMNVEV (reference sequence). The CDR3 has 14 residues.

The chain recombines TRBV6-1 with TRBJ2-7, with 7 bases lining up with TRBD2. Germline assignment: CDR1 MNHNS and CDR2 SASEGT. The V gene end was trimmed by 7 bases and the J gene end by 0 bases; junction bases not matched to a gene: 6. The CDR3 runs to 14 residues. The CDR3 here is CASTKGGVSYEQYF. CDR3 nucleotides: TGTGCCAGCACCAAGGGAGGGGTCTCCTACGAGCAGTACTTC.

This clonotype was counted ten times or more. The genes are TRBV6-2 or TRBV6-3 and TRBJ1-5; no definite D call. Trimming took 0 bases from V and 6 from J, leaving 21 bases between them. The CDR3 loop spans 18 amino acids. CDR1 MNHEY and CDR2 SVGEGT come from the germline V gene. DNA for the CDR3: TGTGCCAGCAGTTACTCCCGGACCGATAACGGTCTGGGTCAGCCCCAGCATTTT. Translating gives CASSYSRTDNGLGQPQHF.

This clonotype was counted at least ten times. The CDR3 DNA sequence: TGTGCCAGCAGCTTAATGGTTCAGGACGAAGCTTTCTTT. Protein product: CASSLMVQDEAFF. The chain recombines TRBV7-3 with TRBJ1-1; D is unclear. Trimming left V 1 base short and J 8 bases short, with 11 bases between. The CDR3 spans 13 residues. From germline, CDR1 is SGHTA and CDR2 FQGTGA.

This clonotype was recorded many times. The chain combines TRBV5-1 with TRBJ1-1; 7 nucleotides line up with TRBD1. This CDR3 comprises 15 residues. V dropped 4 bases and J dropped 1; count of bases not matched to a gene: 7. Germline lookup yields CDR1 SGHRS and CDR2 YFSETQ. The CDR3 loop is CASSLSGGRNTEAFF. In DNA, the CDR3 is TGCGCCAGCAGCCTATCAGGGGGAAGGAACACTGAAGCTTTCTTT.

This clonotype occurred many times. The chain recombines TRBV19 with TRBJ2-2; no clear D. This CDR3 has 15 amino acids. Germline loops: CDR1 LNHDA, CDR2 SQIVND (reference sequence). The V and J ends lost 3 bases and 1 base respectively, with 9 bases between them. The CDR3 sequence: CASSIGAMNTGELFF. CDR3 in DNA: TGTGCCAGTAGTATCGGTGCCATGAACACCGGGGAGCTGTTTTTT.

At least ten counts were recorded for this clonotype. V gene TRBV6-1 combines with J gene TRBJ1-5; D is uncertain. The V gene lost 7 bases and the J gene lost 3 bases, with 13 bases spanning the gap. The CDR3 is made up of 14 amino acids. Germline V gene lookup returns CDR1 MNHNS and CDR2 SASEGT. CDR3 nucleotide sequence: TGTGCCAGCACGTCGGACGCACACAATCAGCCCCAGCATTTT. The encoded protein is CASTSDAHNQPQHF.

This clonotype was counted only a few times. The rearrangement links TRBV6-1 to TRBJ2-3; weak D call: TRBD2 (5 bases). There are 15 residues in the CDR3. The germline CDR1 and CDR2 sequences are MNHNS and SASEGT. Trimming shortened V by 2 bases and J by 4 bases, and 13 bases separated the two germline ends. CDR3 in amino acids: CASSETFTRADTQYF. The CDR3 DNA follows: TGTGCCAGCAGTGAAACCTTCACTAGGGCAGATACGCAGTATTTT.

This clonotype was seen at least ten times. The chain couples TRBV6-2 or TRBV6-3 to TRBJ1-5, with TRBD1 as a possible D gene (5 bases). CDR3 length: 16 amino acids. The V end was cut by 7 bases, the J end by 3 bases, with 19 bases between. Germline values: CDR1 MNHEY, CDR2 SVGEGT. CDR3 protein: CASTNPGQGYNQPQHF. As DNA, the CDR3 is TGTGCCAGCACCAACCCCGGGCAGGGCTACAATCAGCCCCAGCATTTT.

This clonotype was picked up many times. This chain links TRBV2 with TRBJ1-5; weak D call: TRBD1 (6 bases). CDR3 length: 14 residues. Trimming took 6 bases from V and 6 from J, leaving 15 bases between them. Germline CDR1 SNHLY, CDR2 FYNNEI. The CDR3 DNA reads TGTGCCAGCAGGACCAAGGGGGTAGGTCAGCCCCAGCATTTT. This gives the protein CASRTKGVGQPQHF.

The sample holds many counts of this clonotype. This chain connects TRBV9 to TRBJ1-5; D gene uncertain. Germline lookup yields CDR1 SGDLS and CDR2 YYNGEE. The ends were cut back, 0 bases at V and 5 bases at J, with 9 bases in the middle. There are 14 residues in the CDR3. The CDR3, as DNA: TGTGCCAGCAGCGTAGGGCAAGGTTATCAGCCCCAGCATTTT. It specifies CASSVGQGYQPQHF.

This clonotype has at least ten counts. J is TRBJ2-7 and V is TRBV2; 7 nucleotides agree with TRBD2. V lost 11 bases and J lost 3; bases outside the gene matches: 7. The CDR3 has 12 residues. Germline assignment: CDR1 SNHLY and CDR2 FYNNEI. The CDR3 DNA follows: TGTGCCGGGGGAGGGGACCACTACGAGCAGTACTTC. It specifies CAGGGDHYEQYF. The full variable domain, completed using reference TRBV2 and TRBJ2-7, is EPEVTQTPSHQVTQMGQEVILRCVPISNHLYFYWYRQILGQKVEFLVSFYNNEISEKSEIFDDQFSVERPDGSNFTLKIRSTKLEDSAMYFCAGGGDHYEQYFGPGTRLTVT.

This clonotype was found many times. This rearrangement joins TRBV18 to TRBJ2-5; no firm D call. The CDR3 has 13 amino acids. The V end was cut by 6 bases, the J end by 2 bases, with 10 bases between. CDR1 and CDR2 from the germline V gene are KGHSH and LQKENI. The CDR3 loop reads CASSPELQETQYF. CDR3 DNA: TGTGCCAGCTCCCCTGAGCTACAAGAGACCCAGTACTTC.

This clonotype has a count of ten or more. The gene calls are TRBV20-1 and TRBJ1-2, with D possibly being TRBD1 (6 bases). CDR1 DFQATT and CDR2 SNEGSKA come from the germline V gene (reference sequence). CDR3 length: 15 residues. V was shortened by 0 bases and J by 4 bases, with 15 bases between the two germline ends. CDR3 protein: CSARDLLTGTYGYTF. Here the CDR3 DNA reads TGCAGTGCTAGAGATCTCCTGACAGGCACCTATGGCTACACCTTC.

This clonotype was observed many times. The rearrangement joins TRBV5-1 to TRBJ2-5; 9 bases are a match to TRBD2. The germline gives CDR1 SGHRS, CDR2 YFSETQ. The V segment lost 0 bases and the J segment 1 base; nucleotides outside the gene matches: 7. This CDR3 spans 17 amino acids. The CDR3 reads CASSLALAGNTQETQYF. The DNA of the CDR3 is TGCGCCAGCAGCTTGGCCCTAGCGGGGAACACCCAAGAGACCCAGTACTTC.

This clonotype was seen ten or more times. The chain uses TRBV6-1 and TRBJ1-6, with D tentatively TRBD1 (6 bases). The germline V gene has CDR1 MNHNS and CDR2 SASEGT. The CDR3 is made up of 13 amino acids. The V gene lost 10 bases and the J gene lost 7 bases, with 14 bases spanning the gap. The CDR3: CATRDTTNSPLHF. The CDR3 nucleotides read TGTGCCACTAGGGACACCACCAATTCACCCCTCCACTTT.

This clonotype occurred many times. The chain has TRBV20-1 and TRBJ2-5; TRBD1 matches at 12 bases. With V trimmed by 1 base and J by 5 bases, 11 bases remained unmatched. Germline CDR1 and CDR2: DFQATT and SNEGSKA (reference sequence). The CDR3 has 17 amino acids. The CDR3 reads CSARGHRDRGPWETQYF. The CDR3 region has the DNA TGCAGTGCTAGAGGTCACCGGGACAGGGGGCCGTGGGAGACCCAGTACTTC.

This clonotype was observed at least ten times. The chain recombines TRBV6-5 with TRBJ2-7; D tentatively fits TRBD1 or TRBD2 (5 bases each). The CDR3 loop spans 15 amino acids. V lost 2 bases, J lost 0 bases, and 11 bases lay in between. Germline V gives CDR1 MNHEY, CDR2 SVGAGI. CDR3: CASSYGTTSSYEQYF. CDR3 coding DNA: TGTGCCAGCAGTTACGGGACCACCAGCTCCTACGAGCAGTACTTC.

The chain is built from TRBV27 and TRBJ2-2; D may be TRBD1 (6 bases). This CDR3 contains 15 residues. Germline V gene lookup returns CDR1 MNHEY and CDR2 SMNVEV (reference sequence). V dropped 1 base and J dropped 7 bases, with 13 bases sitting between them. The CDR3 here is CASSLWSGDGGELFF. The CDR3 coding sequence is TGTGCCAGCAGTTTATGGTCAGGGGACGGCGGGGAGCTGTTTTTT.

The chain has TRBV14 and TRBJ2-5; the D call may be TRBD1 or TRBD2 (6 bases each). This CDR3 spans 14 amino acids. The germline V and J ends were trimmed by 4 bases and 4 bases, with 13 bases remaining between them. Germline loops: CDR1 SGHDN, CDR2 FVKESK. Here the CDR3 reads CASSLRRGPETQYF. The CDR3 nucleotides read TGTGCCAGCAGCCTCAGACGGGGGCCAGAGACCCAGTACTTC.

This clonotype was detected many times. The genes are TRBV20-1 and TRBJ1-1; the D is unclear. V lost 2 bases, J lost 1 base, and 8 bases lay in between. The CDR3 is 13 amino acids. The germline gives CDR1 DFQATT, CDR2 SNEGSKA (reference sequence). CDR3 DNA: TGCAGTGCTAGACAAGACGGGAACACTGAAGCTTTCTTT. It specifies CSARQDGNTEAFF.

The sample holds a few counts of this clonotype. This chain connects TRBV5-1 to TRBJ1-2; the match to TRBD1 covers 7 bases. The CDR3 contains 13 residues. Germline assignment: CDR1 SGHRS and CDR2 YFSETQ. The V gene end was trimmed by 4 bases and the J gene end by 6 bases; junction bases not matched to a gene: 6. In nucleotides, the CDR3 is TGCGCCAGCAGCAGACAGGGAGGAGATGGCTACACCTTC. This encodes CASSRQGGDGYTF.

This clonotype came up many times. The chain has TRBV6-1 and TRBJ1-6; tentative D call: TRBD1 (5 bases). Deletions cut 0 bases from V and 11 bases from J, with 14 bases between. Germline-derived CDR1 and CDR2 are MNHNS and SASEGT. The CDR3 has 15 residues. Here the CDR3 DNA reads TGTGCCAGCAGTGAAGCGGGAGGGGATAGGACACCCCTCCACTTT. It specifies CASSEAGGDRTPLHF.

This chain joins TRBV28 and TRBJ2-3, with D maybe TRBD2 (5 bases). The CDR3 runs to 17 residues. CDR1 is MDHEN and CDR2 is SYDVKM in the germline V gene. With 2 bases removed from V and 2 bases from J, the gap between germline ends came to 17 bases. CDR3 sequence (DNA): TGTGCCAGCAGTTTAGTGACGTCGGGATCTGACACAGATACGCAGTATTTT. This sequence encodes CASSLVTSGSDTDTQYF.

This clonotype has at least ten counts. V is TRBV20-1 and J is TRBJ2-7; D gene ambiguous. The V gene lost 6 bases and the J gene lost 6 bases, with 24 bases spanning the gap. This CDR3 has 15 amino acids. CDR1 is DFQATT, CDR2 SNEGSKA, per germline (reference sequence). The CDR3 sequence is CSALDGRAGPGEQYF. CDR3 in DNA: TGCAGTGCCCTGGATGGCCGCGCCGGACCCGGCGAGCAGTACTTC.

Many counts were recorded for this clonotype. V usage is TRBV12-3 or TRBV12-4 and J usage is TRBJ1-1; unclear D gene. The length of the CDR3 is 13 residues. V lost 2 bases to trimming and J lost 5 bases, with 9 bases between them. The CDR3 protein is CASSLTWETEAFF. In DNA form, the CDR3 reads TGTGCCAGCAGTTTAACTTGGGAGACTGAAGCTTTCTTT.

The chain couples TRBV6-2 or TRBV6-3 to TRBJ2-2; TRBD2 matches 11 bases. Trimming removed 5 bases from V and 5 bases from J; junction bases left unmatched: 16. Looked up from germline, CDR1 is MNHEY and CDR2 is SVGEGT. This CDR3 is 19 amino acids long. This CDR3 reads CASSPRLYSGRAGTGELFF. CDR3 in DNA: TGTGCCAGCAGTCCCCGCCTGTATAGCGGGAGGGCGGGAACCGGGGAGCTGTTTTTT.